The clone carrying this T cell receptor (beta chain) was recorded at least ten times. The antigen remains unidentified. Individually, cDNA molecules had unique molecular identifiers attached to them. TCRdb analysed the 5' RACE reads with MiXCR anew, one entry per CDR3 protein. Of about 67,000 distinct CDR3 sequences in the sample, 9.5% to 13% were seen once. This record belongs to a study of early T cells in non-severe SARS-CoV-2 infection. Looking at the study overall: Sequenced bulk RNA came from whole blood that was unsorted, and chains were unpaired.

The CDR3 has 15 amino acids. The V gene lost 3 bases and the J gene lost 0 bases, with 9 bases spanning the gap. CDR1 is LNHDA, CDR2 SQIVND, per germline (reference sequence). Broader study findings: CD4 and private specificities were missed by VDJdb matching, which favored anti-spike CD8 responses.

This receptor was identified in an adult who was a healthcare worker with PCR-confirmed SARS-CoV-2 infection or an uninfected control (not recorded which). The sample taken for sequencing was whole blood. J is TRBJ2-1 and V is TRBV19, with D possibly being TRBD1 (6 bases). CDR3 nucleotide sequence: TGTGCCAGTAGTATGCAGGGGAGCTCCTACAATGAGCAGTTCTTC. This sequence encodes CASSMQGSSYNEQFF.